What follows are 18 T cell receptor beta chains derived from one specimen sequenced in a study of CD8+ T cells in alopecia areata. Reverse transcribed after extraction, RNA yielded cDNA as the sequencing template. The repertoire was sequenced with immunoSEQ multiplex PCR; TCRdb's copy has only in-frame clones and lacks some. The table records 200,000 to 250,000 clones, more than 30% of them present only once. Specified treatment: oral pan-JAK inhibitor, 5-10 mg twice daily. This material consisted of CD4+ T cells sorted from blood, taken between weeks 30 and 35, from a patient treated with tofacitinib. Receptors originate from a human donor with alopecia areata.

This clone appeared many times. The V call is TRBV7-9, the J call TRBJ2-5; D may be TRBD2 (6 bases). CDR1 SEHNR and CDR2 FQNEAQ come from the germline V gene (reference sequence). The CDR3 is 17 residues long. V lost 2 bases and J 4 bases, leaving 20 bases between the germline ends. The CDR3: CASSLYRRGLRGETQYF. The CDR3 region has the DNA TGTGCCAGCAGCTTATACAGGAGGGGCCTCCGCGGAGAGACCCAGTACTTC. The variable domain in full, completed from reference TRBV7-9 and TRBJ2-5, reads DTGVSQNPRHKITKRGQNVTFRCDPISEHNRLYWYRQTLGQGPEFLTYFQNEAQLEKSRLLSDRFSAERPKGSFSTLEIQRTEQGDSAMYLCASSLYRRGLRGETQYFGPGTRLLVL.

The chain carries TRBV6-5 and TRBJ2-2; TRBD1 agrees at 8 bases. The V segment lost 6 bases and the J segment 10 bases; nucleotides outside the gene matches: 10. Per the germline V gene, CDR1 is MNHEY and CDR2 is SVGAGI. The CDR3 loop spans 14 amino acids. The CDR3 bases are TGTGCCAGCAGCAAAGACAGGGGCCACTTGGAGCTGTTTTTT. Protein sequence: CASSKDRGHLELFF.

This rearrangement joins TRBV30 to TRBJ2-3; TRBD2 might be the D (6 bases). The CDR3 is 14 amino acids. Germline lookup yields CDR1 GTSNPN and CDR2 SVGIG (reference sequence). Trimming shortened V by 1 base and J by 5 bases, and 13 bases separated the two germline ends. CDR3 DNA sequence: TGTGCCTGGAGTGGACTAGGTCTAGGAGATACGCAGTATTTT. This sequence encodes CAWSGLGLGDTQYF.

In this sample, this clone turned up a few times. The V call is TRBV2, the J call TRBJ1-1, with D possibly TRBD1 on 5 matching bases. The CDR3 consists of 14 residues. The germline V and J ends were trimmed by 5 bases and 5 bases, with 15 bases remaining between them. Germline V gives CDR1 SNHLY, CDR2 FYNNEI. This CDR3 reads CASSYGATKTEAFF. The CDR3 nucleotides are TGTGCCAGCAGTTATGGGGCGACAAAAACTGAAGCTTTCTTT.

This clone was recorded a few times. The chain combines TRBV5-1 with TRBJ2-1; D may be TRBD1 (6 bases). Germline V lookup: CDR1 SGHRS, CDR2 YFSETQ. The CDR3 is made up of 16 amino acids. Trimming stripped 4 bases from V and 1 base from J, with 15 bases between. CDR3 nucleotides: TGCGCCAGCAGCCGACGACAGGATCGATCCTACAATGAGCAGTTCTTC. Protein: CASSRRQDRSYNEQFF.

This chain connects TRBV5-1 to TRBJ2-7; 9 positions match TRBD1. Trimming took 5 bases from V and 4 from J; bases not matched to a gene: 7. This CDR3 is built from 14 residues. Germline assignment: CDR1 SGHRS and CDR2 YFSETQ. The CDR3 is CASRSGTGTYEQYF. The CDR3 nucleotides read TGCGCCAGCAGGTCCGGGACAGGGACTTACGAGCAGTACTTC.

The chain links TRBV7-9 to TRBJ2-7; maybe TRBD2 (6 bases). CDR3 length: 12 amino acids. Trimming pared 10 bases from V and 7 bases from J, leaving 17 bases between. The germline V gene has CDR1 SEHNR and CDR2 FQNEAQ (reference sequence). CDR3 coding DNA: TGTGCCATAGGTAGCGAGAGCGGGGAGCAGTACTTC. This sequence encodes CAIGSESGEQYF.

Regarding this clone: Different DNA sequences within this sample yield the same CDR3. The V and J genes are TRBV5-1 and TRBJ2-3, with 9 bases that match TRBD1. The trim removed 0 bases at V and 3 bases at J, leaving 2 bases unmatched. Germline V lookup: CDR1 SGHRS, CDR2 YFSETQ. The length of the CDR3 is 15 residues. The CDR3 loop is CASSLAGQGTDTQYF. DNA of the CDR3: TGCGCCAGCAGCTTGGCCGGACAGGGGACAGATACGCAGTATTTT.

The chain combines TRBV7-8 with TRBJ2-3; the match to TRBD2 covers 10 bases. The germline V gene encodes CDR1 SGHVS and CDR2 FQNEAQ. This CDR3 region has 15 residues. V lost 6 bases to trimming and J lost 6 bases; unmatched junction nucleotides: 9. The CDR3 loop is CASRRSSGGADTQYF. In nucleotides, the CDR3 is TGTGCCAGCAGACGGTCGAGCGGGGGGGCTGATACGCAGTATTTT. The full variable domain, with the rest looked up from reference TRBV7-8 and TRBJ2-3, is GAGVSQSPRYKVAKRGQDVALRCDPISGHVSLFWYQQALGQGPEFLTYFQNEAQLDKSGLPSDRFFAERPEGSVSTLKIQRTQQEDSAVYLCASRRSSGGADTQYFGPGTRLTVL.

The CDR3 loop reads CASSQETGRAANYGYTF. As DNA, the CDR3 is TGCGCCAGCAGCCAAGAAACAGGGCGGGCGGCTAACTATGGCTACACCTTC. The chain couples TRBV4-1 to TRBJ1-2; D is perhaps TRBD1 (6 bases). Looked up from germline, CDR1 is MGHRA and CDR2 is YSYEKL. Trimming took off 0 bases at V and 0 bases at J, with 14 bases between the two ends. The CDR3 contains 17 residues.

The gene calls are TRBV19 and TRBJ2-5; D is perhaps TRBD2 (5 bases). CDR1 is LNHDA, CDR2 SQIVND, per germline (reference sequence). The V end was cut by 6 bases, the J end by 2 bases, with 16 bases between. The CDR3 sequence is 15 residues long. The CDR3 DNA reads as TGTGCCAGTAGCCAGCAGCGGACTTCACAAGAGACCCAGTACTTC. It encodes CASSQQRTSQETQYF.

In its sample, this clone was seen a few times. V usage is TRBV5-1 and J usage is TRBJ2-1; D gene unclear. V was trimmed by 6 bases and J by 2 bases, leaving 12 bases between them. The CDR3 totals 14 residues. Germline lookup yields CDR1 SGHRS and CDR2 YFSETQ. The CDR3 sequence is CASTSGEPYNEQFF. The CDR3 coding sequence is TGCGCCAGCACCTCTGGGGAACCCTACAATGAGCAGTTCTTC.

As regards this clone: Other DNA sequences in this sample translate to the same CDR3. V gene TRBV18 combines with J gene TRBJ2-7; 8 bases match TRBD1. J lost 1 base, V lost 3 bases, and 2 bases had no gene match. Germline CDR1 is KGHSH and CDR2 is LQKENI. This CDR3 contains 14 residues. The DNA of the CDR3 is TGTGCCAGCTCACCGGGACAGGCTTCCTACGAGCAGTACTTC. Translation: CASSPGQASYEQYF.

This clone was seen once. The V gene is TRBV6-5, the J gene TRBJ1-4; D is unclear. The CDR3 contains 11 residues. The ends were cut back, 7 bases at V and 8 bases at J, with 8 bases in the middle. Germline lookup yields CDR1 MNHEY and CDR2 SVGAGI. DNA of the CDR3: TGTGCCAGCAAGTGGGAGGAAAAACTGTTTTTT. As protein: CASKWEEKLFF.

This clone was observed many times. J is TRBJ1-5 and V is TRBV7-8; TRBD1 agrees at 8 bases. The junction had 2 bases not matched to a gene; V was cut back by 5 bases and J by 2 bases. The CDR3 runs to 14 residues. CDR1 is SGHVS, CDR2 FQNEAQ, per germline. For the CDR3, the DNA is TGTGCCAGCAGCCAGGACAGGGGCAATCAGCCCCAGCATTTT. Translated, it gives CASSQDRGNQPQHF.

This clone was seen only a few times. This rearrangement joins TRBV19 to TRBJ1-5; 7 bases are a match to TRBD1. Trimming at V came to 1 base and at J to 5 bases, leaving 5 bases not matched to a gene. The CDR3 has 15 residues. The germline V gene has CDR1 LNHDA and CDR2 SQIVND (reference sequence). The CDR3 reads CASSIVGGQDQPQHF. CDR3 in DNA: TGTGCCAGTAGTATAGTAGGGGGCCAGGATCAGCCCCAGCATTTT.

In regard to this clone: This sample includes further DNA sequences coding for the same CDR3. The gene calls are TRBV20-1 and TRBJ1-1; the D is unclear. The germline gives CDR1 DFQATT, CDR2 SNEGSKA (reference sequence). CDR3 length: 11 residues. V dropped 2 bases and J dropped 2 bases, with 3 bases sitting between them. CDR3 coding DNA: TGCAGTGCTAGACAAAACACTGAAGCTTTCTTT. This codes for CSARQNTEAFF.

The chain recombines TRBV4-1 with TRBJ2-6; 9 bases are a match to TRBD1. The V and J ends lost 5 bases and 2 bases, in that order; junction bases with no gene match: 16. CDR1 is MGHRA and CDR2 is YSYEKL in the germline V gene. This CDR3 has 20 residues. CDR3: CASSAAGSRDRVAGANVLTF. The CDR3 DNA follows: TGCGCCAGCAGCGCCGCGGGGTCGCGGGACAGGGTTGCTGGGGCCAACGTCCTGACTTTC.